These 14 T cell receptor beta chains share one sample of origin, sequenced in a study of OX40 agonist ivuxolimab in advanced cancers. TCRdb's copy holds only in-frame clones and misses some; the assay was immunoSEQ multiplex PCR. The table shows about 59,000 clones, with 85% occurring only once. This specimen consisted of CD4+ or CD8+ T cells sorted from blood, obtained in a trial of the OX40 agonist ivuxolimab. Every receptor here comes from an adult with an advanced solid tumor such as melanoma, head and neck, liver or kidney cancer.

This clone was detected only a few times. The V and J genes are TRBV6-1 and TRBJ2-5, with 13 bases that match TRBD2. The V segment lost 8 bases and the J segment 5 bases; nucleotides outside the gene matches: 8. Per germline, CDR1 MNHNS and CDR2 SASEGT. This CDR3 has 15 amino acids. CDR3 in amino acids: CASLWALAGGETQYF. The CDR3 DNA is TGTGCCAGCCTCTGGGCACTAGCGGGGGGGGAGACCCAGTACTTC.

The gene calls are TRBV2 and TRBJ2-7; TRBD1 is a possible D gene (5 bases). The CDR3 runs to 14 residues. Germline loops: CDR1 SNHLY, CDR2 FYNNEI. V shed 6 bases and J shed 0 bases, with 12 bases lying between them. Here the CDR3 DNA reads TGTGCCAGCAGGATCCGACAGAGCTCCTACGAGCAGTACTTC. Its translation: CASRIRQSSYEQYF. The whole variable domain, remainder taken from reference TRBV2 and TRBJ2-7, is EPEVTQTPSHQVTQMGQEVILRCVPISNHLYFYWYRQILGQKVEFLVSFYNNEISEKSEIFDDQFSVERPDGSNFTLKIRSTKLEDSAMYFCASRIRQSSYEQYFGPGTRLTVT.

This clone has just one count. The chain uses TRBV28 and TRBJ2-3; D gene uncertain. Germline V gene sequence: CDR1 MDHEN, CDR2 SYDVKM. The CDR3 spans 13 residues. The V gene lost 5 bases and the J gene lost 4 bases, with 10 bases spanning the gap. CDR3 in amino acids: CASSPPEADTQYF. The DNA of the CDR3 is TGTGCCAGCAGTCCGCCTGAGGCAGATACGCAGTATTTT.

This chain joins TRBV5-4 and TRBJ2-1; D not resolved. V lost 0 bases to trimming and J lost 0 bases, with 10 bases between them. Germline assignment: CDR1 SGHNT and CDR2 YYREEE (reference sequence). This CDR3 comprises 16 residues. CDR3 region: CASSLGTPSSYNEQFF. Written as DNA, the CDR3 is TGTGCCAGCAGCTTGGGAACTCCTAGCTCCTACAATGAGCAGTTCTTC.

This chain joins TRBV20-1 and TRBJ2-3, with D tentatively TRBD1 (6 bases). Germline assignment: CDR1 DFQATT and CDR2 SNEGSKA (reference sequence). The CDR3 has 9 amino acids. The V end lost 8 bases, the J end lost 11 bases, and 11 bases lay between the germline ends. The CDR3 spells CSSRDKQYF. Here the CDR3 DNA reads TGCAGTTCACGGGACAAGCAGTATTTT.

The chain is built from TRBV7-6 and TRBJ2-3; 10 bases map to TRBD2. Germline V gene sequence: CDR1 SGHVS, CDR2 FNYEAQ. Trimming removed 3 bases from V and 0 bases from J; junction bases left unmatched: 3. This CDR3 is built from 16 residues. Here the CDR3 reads CASSFLAGVSTDTQYF. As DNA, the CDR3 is TGTGCCAGCAGCTTCCTAGCGGGGGTGAGCACAGATACGCAGTATTTT.

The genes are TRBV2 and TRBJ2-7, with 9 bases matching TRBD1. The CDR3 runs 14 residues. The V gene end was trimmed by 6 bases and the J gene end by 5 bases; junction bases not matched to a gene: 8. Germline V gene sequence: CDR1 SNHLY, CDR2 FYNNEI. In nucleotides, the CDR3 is TGTGCCAGCAGCAAAGACAGGGGGTCGGACGAGCAGTACTTC. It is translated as CASSKDRGSDEQYF.

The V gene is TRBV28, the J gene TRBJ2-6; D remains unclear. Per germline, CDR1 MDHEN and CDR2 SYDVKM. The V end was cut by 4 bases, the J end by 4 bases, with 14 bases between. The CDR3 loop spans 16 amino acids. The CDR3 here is CASSSPDISGANVLTF. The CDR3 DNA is TGTGCCAGCAGTTCGCCAGACATATCCGGGGCCAACGTCCTGACTTTC.

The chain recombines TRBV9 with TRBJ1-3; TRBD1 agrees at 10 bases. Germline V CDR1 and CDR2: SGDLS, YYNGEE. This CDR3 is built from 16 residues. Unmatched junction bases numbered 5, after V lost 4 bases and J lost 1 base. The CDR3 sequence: CASSPGQGESGNTIYF. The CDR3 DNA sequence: TGTGCCAGCAGCCCTGGACAGGGGGAGTCTGGAAACACCATATATTTT.

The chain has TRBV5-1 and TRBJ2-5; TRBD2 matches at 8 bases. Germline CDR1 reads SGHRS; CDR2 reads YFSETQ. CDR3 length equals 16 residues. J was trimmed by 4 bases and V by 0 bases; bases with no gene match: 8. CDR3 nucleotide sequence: TGCGCCAGCAGCTTGGCCGGGGGTAGCGGGACAGAGACCCAGTACTTC. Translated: CASSLAGGSGTETQYF.

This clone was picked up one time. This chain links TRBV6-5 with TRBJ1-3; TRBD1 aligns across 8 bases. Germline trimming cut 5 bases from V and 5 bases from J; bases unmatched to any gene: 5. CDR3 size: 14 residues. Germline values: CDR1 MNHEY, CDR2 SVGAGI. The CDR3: CASSPGDRRNTIYF. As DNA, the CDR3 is TGTGCCAGCAGTCCCGGGGACAGGCGAAACACCATATATTTT.

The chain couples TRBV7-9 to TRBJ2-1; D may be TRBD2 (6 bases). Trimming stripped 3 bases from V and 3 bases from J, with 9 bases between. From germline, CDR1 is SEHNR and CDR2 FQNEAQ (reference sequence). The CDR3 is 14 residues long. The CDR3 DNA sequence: TGTGCCAGCAGCTTGGCGGGGAGCTACAATGAGCAGTTCTTC. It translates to CASSLAGSYNEQFF.

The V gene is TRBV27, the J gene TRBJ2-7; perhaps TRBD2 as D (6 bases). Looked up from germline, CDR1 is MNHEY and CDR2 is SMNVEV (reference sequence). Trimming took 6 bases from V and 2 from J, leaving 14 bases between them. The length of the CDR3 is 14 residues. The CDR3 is CASRAPGLAYEQYF. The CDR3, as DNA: TGTGCCAGCAGGGCTCCGGGACTTGCCTACGAGCAGTACTTC.

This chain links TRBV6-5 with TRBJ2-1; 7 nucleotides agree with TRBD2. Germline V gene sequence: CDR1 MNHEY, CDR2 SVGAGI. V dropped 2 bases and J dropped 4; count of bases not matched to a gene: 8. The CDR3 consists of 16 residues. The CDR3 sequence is CASSYHTSARYNEQFF. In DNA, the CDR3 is TGTGCCAGCAGTTACCATACTAGCGCCAGATACAATGAGCAGTTCTTC.